This T cell receptor (beta chain) was recorded in a study of T cells after yellow fever vaccination. The sample holds a few counts of this clonotype. Antigen: not known. They built TCR cDNA with 5'RACE template switching, a step that put in a universal primer site and UMIs. One entry per CDR3 protein results from TCRdb running MiXCR on the 5' RACE reads. The repertoire holds about 350,000 distinct CDR3 sequences, with around 8.1% as singletons. Whole-study results and caveats: Boosting was followed by the reappearance of most primary-vaccination clones (approximately 95% CD4, about 88% CD8).

There are 15 residues in the CDR3. Germline V gives CDR1 SGHRS, CDR2 YFSETQ. V was cut by 0 bases and J by 2 bases, with 11 bases left in between. This material consisted of PBMCs, taken about 41 days after the first yellow fever vaccination. The gene calls are TRBV5-1 and TRBJ2-5, with a weak D call TRBD2 (6 bases). The receptor was isolated from a man aged 18 to 30 who received the YFV17D yellow fever vaccine. In DNA form, the CDR3 reads TGCGCCAGCAGCTTGGAGGCGGGGCGTCAAGAGACCCAGTACTTC. This codes for CASSLEAGRQETQYF.